The source of this T cell receptor beta chain is a study of shared clonotypes between healthy human individuals. Splitting the CD4+ cells yielded a CD45RA+ naive subset and a CD45RA-negative memory subset. General study findings and limits: Although depth was large, rarefaction showed that sequencing of the sorted subsets was incomplete. Investigators expected sequencing depth to affect clonotype sharing among donors.

Libraries were prepared by immunoSEQ multiplex PCR; TCRdb keeps only in-frame clonotypes and omits some of them. Seen here are about 1.5 million clones, 95% to 97% observed once, and the top ten hold roughly 1.2%. The CDR3 length is 13 residues. V dropped 6 bases and J dropped 4 bases, with 10 bases sitting between them. CDR1 is MNHNS and CDR2 is SASEGT in the germline V gene. Turning to this clone: Its antigen remains unidentified.

This sequence originates from a man aged 30 to 45 in good health. Specimen: naive CD4+ T cells sorted from blood. The sample's subset: CD45RA+ positively selected. The gene calls are TRBV6-1 and TRBJ1-3, with D perhaps matching TRBD1 (6 bases). CDR3 nucleotide sequence: TGTGCCAGCAGGCGAGGGGGGGGAAACACCATATATTTT. It specifies CASRRGGGNTIYF.